A selection of T cell receptor beta chains follows, all from one sample in a study of blood T cell repertoires in COVID-19. The assay was immunoSEQ multiplex PCR, and TCRdb's table has in-frame clones only and misses some. The data contain 200,000 to 250,000 clones, around 83% of them seen just once; the ten biggest clones take up roughly 10%. The sample was peripheral blood. These receptors were taken from a woman between 50 and 59 years old with COVID-19, enrolled during active disease. CDR3s include the opening cysteine and the closing phenylalanine or tryptophan. A D gene is named only where the DNA matches it firmly. Expanded clones get a size class; other rows say once, few or many, or leave the size out.

TGTGCCAGCACCAACCGGGACACCACCTACAATGAGCAGTTCTTC	CASTNRDTTYNEQFF	TRBV6-5	TRBJ2-1	NA	NA
TGTGCCAGCAGCCTCCAACTAGCGGGGTGGAGAAGTGAGCAGTTCTTC	CASSLQLAGWRSEQFF	TRBV3-1/TRBV3-2	TRBJ2-1	NA	TRBD2
TGCGCCAGCAGCCAAGAGCGTACCGGCTACACCTTC	CASSQERTGYTF	TRBV4-1	TRBJ1-2	NA	NA
TGTGCCAGCAGCTCGGGACTAGCGGGGGATACAGATACGCAGTATTTT	CASSSGLAGDTDTQYF	TRBV4-2	TRBJ2-3	NA	TRBD2
TGTGCCAGCACGGACAGACAAGAGACCCAGTACTTC	CASTDRQETQYF	TRBV28	TRBJ2-5	NA	NA
TGTGCCAGCAGCTTAGGGCGGATCTCCTACGAGCAGTACTTC	CASSLGRISYEQYF	TRBV11-2	TRBJ2-7	NA	NA
TGCGCCAGCAGCCACCCGGGACAGGGGGTGGAGACCCAGTACTTC	CASSHPGQGVETQYF	TRBV4-1	TRBJ2-5	NA	TRBD1
TGCGCCAGCAGCCAAGAGAGTCGGGGCACAGATACGCAGTATTTT	CASSQESRGTDTQYF	TRBV4-1	TRBJ2-3	NA	NA
TGTGCCTGGAGTCAGACTGGAAATTCGGTGCAGTACTTC	CAWSQTGNSVQYF	TRBV30	TRBJ2-7	NA	NA
TGTGCCAGCAGCTTCAGGACAGGGGTAGGATCTGGGGCCAACGTCCTGACTTTC	CASSFRTGVGSGANVLTF	TRBV11-3	TRBJ2-6	NA	TRBD1
TGTGCCAGTAGTACCGGACAGGGTGGCAATCAGCCCCAGCATTTT	CASSTGQGGNQPQHF	TRBV19	TRBJ1-5	NA	TRBD1
TGTGCCACCAGTTTAGACAGCTTTAATGAAAAACTGTTTTTT	CATSLDSFNEKLFF	TRBV24-1	TRBJ1-4	NA	NA
TGTGCCAGCAGCTTGGGGACAGATGAAGCTTTCTTT	CASSLGTDEAFF	TRBV5-4	TRBJ1-1	few	NA
TGTGCCACCGGGGACAGGGTACAGCCCCAGCATTTT	CATGDRVQPQHF	TRBV10-3	TRBJ1-5	NA	TRBD1
TGTGCCAGCAGTGAAGCGAGTTTTGGAAACACCATATATTTT	CASSEASFGNTIYF	TRBV6-1	TRBJ1-3	few	NA
TGTGCCAGCAGCTTTACAGGGAATGGCTACACCTTC	CASSFTGNGYTF	TRBV7-2	TRBJ1-2	NA	NA
TGTGCCAGCAGCGTCAGGGGGGTCAGTAGCTATGGCTACACCTTC	CASSVRGVSSYGYTF	TRBV9	TRBJ1-2	NA	TRBD1
TGTGCCAGCAGTTCAACTTGGGGGGTAGAGACCCAGTACTTC	CASSSTWGVETQYF	TRBV5-5	TRBJ2-5	NA	NA
TGCGCCAGCAGCCAAGTACGGGAACTCCCGGCCACTGAAGCTTTCTTT	CASSQVRELPATEAFF	TRBV4-3	TRBJ1-1	NA	NA
TGTGCCACCGCCCTGGGACAGGGGGCGGACACTGAAGCTTTCTTT	CATALGQGADTEAFF	TRBV10-3	TRBJ1-1	NA	TRBD1
TGTGCCAGTAGTGAGTTACAGTATAGCAATCAGCCCCAGCATTTT	CASSELQYSNQPQHF	TRBV19	TRBJ1-5	NA	NA
TGTGCCAGTAACGACAGGGGAGGGGGTACTGTGGACGAGCAGTACTTC	CASNDRGGGTVDEQYF	TRBV19	TRBJ2-7	NA	NA
TGTGCCAGCAGCTTAGGGGGAGGGGGCAATCAGCCCCAGCATTTT	CASSLGGGGNQPQHF	TRBV7-9	TRBJ1-5	many	NA
TGTGCCAGCAGCTCTAGACAGGGCTCACCCCTCCACTTT	CASSSRQGSPLHF	TRBV7-2	TRBJ1-6	NA	TRBD1
TGTGCCAGCAGTGCCAGGGTCCCGGAGACCCAGTACTTC	CASSARVPETQYF	TRBV2	TRBJ2-5	NA	NA
TGTGCCAGCAGTTTCCTCGGAGGGGGCCCCCCCACCCTCCACTTT	CASSFLGGGPPTLHF	TRBV27	TRBJ1-6	NA	TRBD1
TGTGCCAGCAGTTTCCCGGACAGGGCTTATCAGCCCCAGCATTTT	CASSFPDRAYQPQHF	TRBV28	TRBJ1-5	NA	TRBD1
TGTGCCGTCTCCGACAGCACCGGGGAGCTGTTTTTT	CAVSDSTGELFF	TRBV10-3	TRBJ2-2	NA	NA
TGTGCCAGCAGCCTCGGACTTAGCGGGGGGGACGGGGAGCTGTTTTTT	CASSLGLSGGDGELFF	TRBV7-3	TRBJ2-2	NA	TRBD2
TGTGCCAGCAGCCGAGCCTACGAGCAGTACTTC	CASSRAYEQYF	TRBV28	TRBJ2-7	NA	NA
TGTGCCAGCAGCCCCGGACAGGGGGGCTCCTATAATTCACCCCTCCACTTT	CASSPGQGGSYNSPLHF	TRBV5-5	TRBJ1-6	NA	TRBD1
TGCGCCAGCAGCAAGGAGCCGGAAACGCAGTATTTT	CASSKEPETQYF	TRBV5-1	TRBJ2-3	NA	NA
TGTGCCAGCAGCCAAGATTTAAAATCACCCCTCCACTTT	CASSQDLKSPLHF	TRBV14	TRBJ1-6	NA	NA
TGTGCCTGGAGTGTTGACCCCGGGACAGCGGCGGGCTACACCTTC	CAWSVDPGTAAGYTF	TRBV30	TRBJ1-2	NA	TRBD1
TGTGCCAGTAGTCTGGTGGGGGGGCAGCCCCAGCATTTT	CASSLVGGQPQHF	TRBV19	TRBJ1-5	once	NA
TGTGCCTGGAGTGTACCTACCCCTGAAGCTTTCTTT	CAWSVPTPEAFF	TRBV30	TRBJ1-1	NA	NA
TGTGCCAGTAGTATAGGCCTACGGCGACAGAACACAGATACGCAGTATTTT	CASSIGLRRQNTDTQYF	TRBV19	TRBJ2-3	NA	NA
TGTGCCAGCAGTGACCCCGGTAATTCACCCCTCCACTTT	CASSDPGNSPLHF	TRBV2	TRBJ1-6	NA	NA
TGTGCCAGCACCAGAACAGGGATGGGACCTCTTGGTGGCAATCAGCCCCAGCATTTT	CASTRTGMGPLGGNQPQHF	TRBV2	TRBJ1-5	NA	NA
TGCAGCGTTGAAGGGCAGGGGAGGGGGAACACTGAAGCTTTCTTT	CSVEGQGRGNTEAFF	TRBV29-1	TRBJ1-1	NA	NA
TGTGCCAGCAGATCGGGGGGGGGCACAGATACGCAGTATTTT	CASRSGGGTDTQYF	TRBV5-4	TRBJ2-3	NA	TRBD2
TGTGCCAGCAGCTTGAACAGGGGGTGGGGCTACACCTTC	CASSLNRGWGYTF	TRBV5-6	TRBJ1-2	NA	TRBD1
TGTGCCAGCAGCTTAGGGCAGGGCAATCAGCCCCAGCATTTT	CASSLGQGNQPQHF	TRBV7-8	TRBJ1-5	NA	NA
TGTGCCAGCAGCCCCCTCGCAGCTTTGCAGGGTCACGCGCCTACAGCTTCATTTGAGCAGTACTTC	CASSPLAALQGHAPTASFEQYF	TRBV3-1/TRBV3-2	TRBJ2-7	NA	NA
TGTGCCACCAGCGGAATCGGACAGGGTTTCCAAGAGACCCAGTACTTC	CATSGIGQGFQETQYF	TRBV15	TRBJ2-5	NA	TRBD1
TGTGCCAGCAGCCCTACCCGTCAGGTTGTCTCCGGGGAGCTGTTTTTT	CASSPTRQVVSGELFF	TRBV7-2	TRBJ2-2	NA	NA
TGCAGCATCCCCGCCGAACAGGGGGCGCGTCATGGCTACACCTTC	CSIPAEQGARHGYTF	TRBV29-1	TRBJ1-2	NA	TRBD1
TGCGCCAGCAGCTTGGCTAGGCATAATTCACCCCTCCACTTT	CASSLARHNSPLHF	TRBV5-1	TRBJ1-6	few	NA
TGTGCCAGTTCTTTTAACCCGGGACAGGGGGCAAAACTGTTTTTT	CASSFNPGQGAKLFF	TRBV6-5	TRBJ1-4	NA	TRBD1
TGTGCCAGTAGTGGGCAGGGGCGCCGGGACTACGAGCAGTACTTC	CASSGQGRRDYEQYF	TRBV19	TRBJ2-7	NA	NA
TGTGCCATTCAGCACAGGGGGCTGGGGACCGGGGAGCTGTTTTTT	CAIQHRGLGTGELFF	TRBV15	TRBJ2-2	NA	TRBD1
TGTGCCAGCAGCCCAGGGGTCCGAGGCCTCTACACCTTC	CASSPGVRGLYTF	TRBV11-2	TRBJ1-2	NA	NA
TGCGCCAGCACGGGGACTTCTGAAGCTTTCTTT	CASTGTSEAFF	TRBV5-1	TRBJ1-1	NA	NA
TGTGCCATCAACCCCCGGGGTCCTAATTCACCCCTCCACTTT	CAINPRGPNSPLHF	TRBV6-5	TRBJ1-6	NA	NA